The 24 T cell receptor beta chains in this list originate from one sample, sequenced in a study of shared clonotypes between healthy human individuals. Clones were read by immunoSEQ multiplex PCR, and TCRdb kept only the in-frame ones, dropping some. Found here are about 2 million clones, 95% of them singletons; the top ten hold under 0.15%. Sequencing used naive CD4+ T cells sorted from blood. Regarding subset: CD45RA+ positively selected. These receptors were obtained from a man between 18 and 29 years old in good health.

The V call is TRBV6-5, the J call TRBJ1-1, with D unresolved. Germline V gene lookup returns CDR1 MNHEY and CDR2 SVGAGI. The CDR3 runs to 13 residues. V was clipped by 0 bases and J by 11 bases, with 13 bases between them. The CDR3 is CASSYSGSFRAFF. In nucleotides, the CDR3 is TGTGCCAGCAGTTACTCAGGCAGCTTTCGTGCTTTCTTT.

The chain recombines TRBV9 with TRBJ2-7; 12 nucleotides match TRBD1. Germline CDR1 reads SGDLS; CDR2 reads YYNGEE. The V segment lost 4 bases and the J segment 2 bases; nucleotides outside the gene matches: 4. The CDR3 spans 15 residues. The CDR3 region is CASSIRDRGPYEQYF. As DNA, the CDR3 is TGTGCCAGCAGCATCCGGGACAGGGGGCCCTACGAGCAGTACTTC. Based on the CDR3 plus reference TRBV9 and TRBJ2-7, the full variable domain is DSGVTQTPKHLITATGQRVTLRCSPRSGDLSVYWYQQSLDQGLQFLIQYYNGEERAKGNILERFSAQQFPDLHSELNLSSLELGDSALYFCASSIRDRGPYEQYFGPGTRLTVT.

The chain is built from TRBV5-1 and TRBJ2-1; TRBD2 matches 8 bases. This CDR3 is 16 amino acids long. V lost 2 bases, J lost 2 bases, and 6 bases stayed unmatched. The germline gives CDR1 SGHRS, CDR2 YFSETQ. In DNA form, the CDR3 reads TGCGCCAGCAGCTTTAATCAAGCGGGGGCCTACAATGAGCAGTTCTTC. Translating it yields CASSFNQAGAYNEQFF. The full variable domain, rest sourced from reference TRBV5-1 and TRBJ2-1, is KAGVTQTPRYLIKTRGQQVTLSCSPISGHRSVSWYQQTPGQGLQFLFEYFSETQRNKGNFPGRFSGRQFSNSRSEMNVSTLELGDSALYLCASSFNQAGAYNEQFFGPGTRLTVL.

The chain links TRBV10-2 to TRBJ2-7; possibly TRBD2 for D (5 bases). Trimming removed 0 bases from V and 4 bases from J, with 13 bases in between. Germline assignment: CDR1 WSHSY and CDR2 SAAADI. The CDR3 covers 15 residues. CDR3 protein: CASSESGGRTYEQYF. The CDR3 nucleotides read TGCGCCAGCAGTGAGTCGGGCGGGCGGACTTACGAGCAGTACTTC.

The chain couples TRBV5-1 to TRBJ1-2; D unclear. The germline V gene has CDR1 SGHRS and CDR2 YFSETQ. This CDR3 region has 12 residues. With 0 bases removed from V and 6 bases from J, the gap between germline ends came to 6 bases. The CDR3 loop is CASSLGWDGYTF. The DNA for the CDR3 is TGCGCCAGCAGCTTGGGATGGGATGGCTACACCTTC.

The chain combines TRBV4-1 with TRBJ2-2; TRBD2 matches 8 bases. The ends lost 2 bases at V and 4 bases at J; junction bases unmatched: 6. The germline V gene has CDR1 MGHRA and CDR2 YSYEKL. The CDR3 is made up of 16 amino acids. The CDR3 region has the DNA TGCGCCAGCAGCCAATTGGGACTAGTTTCCACCGGGGAGCTGTTTTTT. Residues: CASSQLGLVSTGELFF.

The chain employs TRBV9 and TRBJ1-1; the D gene is possibly TRBD1 (6 bases). Germline assignment: CDR1 SGDLS and CDR2 YYNGEE. V dropped 5 bases and J dropped 0 bases, with 14 bases sitting between them. This CDR3 contains 15 residues. The CDR3 sequence is CASRPFGTLNTEAFF. The DNA of the CDR3 is TGTGCCAGCAGGCCGTTTGGGACATTGAACACTGAAGCTTTCTTT. Using reference TRBV9 and TRBJ1-1 for the parts outside the CDR3, the full variable domain is DSGVTQTPKHLITATGQRVTLRCSPRSGDLSVYWYQQSLDQGLQFLIQYYNGEERAKGNILERFSAQQFPDLHSELNLSSLELGDSALYFCASRPFGTLNTEAFFGQGTRLTVV.

As concerns this clone: An end of the junction differs from the germline gene, which may be a read error. V gene TRBV2 combines with J gene TRBJ1-6; D is undetermined. This CDR3 region has 12 residues. The germline V gene has CDR1 SNHLY and CDR2 FYNNEI. The CDR3 sequence is CASTEREFTLHF. CDR3 coding DNA: TGTGCCAGCACTGAACGTGAGTTCACCCTCCACTTT.

The chain carries TRBV10-3 and TRBJ1-3; 7 bases line up with TRBD1. J lost 3 bases, V lost 4 bases, and 3 bases had no gene match. Germline CDR1 and CDR2: ENHRY and SYGVKD. This CDR3 spans 14 amino acids. The CDR3 sequence is CAISGDSIGNTIYF. The CDR3 bases are TGTGCCATCAGTGGGGACAGTATTGGAAACACCATATATTTT.

A word on this clone: Other nucleotide sequences from this sample produce the same CDR3. The V and J genes are TRBV15 and TRBJ1-1, with D uncertain. V was shortened by 0 bases and J by 0 bases, with 2 bases between the two germline ends. This CDR3 is 13 amino acids long. Germline assignment: CDR1 LNHNV and CDR2 YYDKDF (reference sequence). CDR3 loop: CATSRDLNTEAFF. The CDR3 DNA is TGTGCCACCAGCAGAGACTTGAACACTGAAGCTTTCTTT.

The rearrangement joins TRBV7-9 to TRBJ1-4; D is uncertain. Trimming pared 5 bases from V and 8 bases from J, leaving 15 bases between. Germline values: CDR1 SEHNR, CDR2 FQNEAQ (reference sequence). The CDR3 has 14 amino acids. In DNA, the CDR3 is TGTGCCAGCAGCCCTACTAATACCGGCGAAAAACTGTTTTTT. The encoded protein is CASSPTNTGEKLFF.

V and J are TRBV5-1 and TRBJ2-7; 11 nucleotides line up with TRBD1. With V trimmed by 4 bases and J by 6 bases, 6 bases remained unmatched. The CDR3 contains 14 residues. Germline assignment: CDR1 SGHRS and CDR2 YFSETQ. The CDR3 nucleotides read TGCGCCAGCAGCATGGACAGGGGGCAAGGCGAGCAGTACTTC. It translates to CASSMDRGQGEQYF. The whole variable domain, filled in from reference TRBV5-1 and TRBJ2-7, reads KAGVTQTPRYLIKTRGQQVTLSCSPISGHRSVSWYQQTPGQGLQFLFEYFSETQRNKGNFPGRFSGRQFSNSRSEMNVSTLELGDSALYLCASSMDRGQGEQYFGPGTRLTVT.

J is TRBJ1-5 and V is TRBV7-8, with D unclear. The CDR3 is made up of 14 amino acids. Trimming took off 5 bases at V and 9 bases at J, with 17 bases between the two ends. CDR1 and CDR2 (germline): SGHVS, FQNEAQ. Here the CDR3 reads CASSGRGAGWPQHF. Here the CDR3 DNA reads TGTGCCAGCAGCGGACGAGGTGCGGGTTGGCCCCAGCATTTT.

With respect to this clone: This sample also contains other DNA sequences that code for the same CDR3. The chain couples TRBV5-6 to TRBJ2-7; no clear D gene. This CDR3 spans 12 amino acids. Trimming pared 1 base from V and 3 bases from J, leaving 5 bases between. Per the germline V gene, CDR1 is SGHDT and CDR2 is YYEEEE. The CDR3 reads CASSLYSYEQYF. The CDR3 coding sequence is TGTGCCAGCAGCTTGTATAGCTACGAGCAGTACTTC.

This clone was counted once. The chain uses TRBV25-1 and TRBJ2-7; 7 bases are shared with TRBD2. V shed 2 bases and J 4 bases; nucleotides not matched to a gene: 2. CDR1 and CDR2 from the germline V gene are MGHDK and SYGVNS. This CDR3 spans 13 amino acids. CDR3 nucleotide sequence: TGTGCCAGCAGTGAACAGGGAGGGTACGAGCAGTACTTC. Residues: CASSEQGGYEQYF.

This clone appeared a single time. V is TRBV11-2 and J is TRBJ2-5; 11 nucleotides match TRBD1. With 1 base clipped from V and 5 bases from J, the junction kept 6 bases outside the gene matches. The CDR3 is 16 amino acids. Germline CDR1 is SGHAT and CDR2 is FQNNGV. The chain's CDR3 is CASSLAGQGAWETQYF. In DNA, the CDR3 is TGTGCCAGCAGCTTAGCCGGACAGGGGGCGTGGGAGACCCAGTACTTC.

This chain connects TRBV4-1 to TRBJ2-1; 9 nucleotides align to TRBD2. V lost 4 bases to trimming and J lost 4 bases; unmatched junction nucleotides: 11. The CDR3 runs to 17 residues. The V gene's germline CDR1 is MGHRA and CDR2 YSYEKL. This chain's CDR3 is CASSLRGAGGIYNEQFF. For the CDR3, the DNA is TGCGCCAGCAGCCTAAGAGGAGCGGGGGGCATTTACAATGAGCAGTTCTTC.

The chain recombines TRBV28 with TRBJ1-2, with D unresolved. V lost 6 bases, J lost 3 bases, and 14 bases lay in between. The CDR3 is made up of 14 amino acids. Germline V CDR1 and CDR2: MDHEN, SYDVKM. Here the CDR3 reads CASRPPGRDYGYTF. DNA for the CDR3: TGTGCCAGCAGGCCACCAGGACGGGACTATGGCTACACCTTC.

The genes are TRBV30 and TRBJ2-2; TRBD2 might be the D (5 bases). Germline V lookup: CDR1 GTSNPN, CDR2 SVGIG (reference sequence). The CDR3 loop spans 14 amino acids. V gave up 4 bases and J gave up 4 bases, with 13 bases separating them. The DNA of the CDR3 is TGTGCCTGGATGGTGGGAGCATTCACCGGGGAGCTGTTTTTT. Its protein is CAWMVGAFTGELFF.

The rearrangement links TRBV28 to TRBJ1-2, with 12 bases lining up with TRBD1. With V trimmed by 4 bases and J by 6 bases, 9 bases remained unmatched. Germline-derived CDR1 and CDR2 are MDHEN and SYDVKM. The CDR3 length is 16 residues. The CDR3 here is CASSYPGQGARNGYTF. The DNA for the CDR3 is TGTGCCAGCAGTTATCCGGGACAGGGGGCAAGGAATGGCTACACCTTC.

The J gene is TRBJ2-1, the V gene TRBV10-3; 9 bases are a match to TRBD2. Losses at the gene ends were 4 bases for V and 6 bases for J; bases not matched to a gene: 4. Germline CDR1 ENHRY, CDR2 SYGVKD. The CDR3 sequence is 14 residues long. In DNA, the CDR3 is TGTGCCATCAGTGTGGCGGGGGGGCCCAATGAGCAGTTCTTC. Its translation: CAISVAGGPNEQFF.

The J gene is TRBJ1-1, the V gene TRBV21-1; TRBD1, the table's D call, was not compared with the DNA. TRBV21-1 is termed a pseudogene. The length of the CDR3 is 16 residues. CDR3 residues: CAGRDGQVPMNTEAFF. CDR3 sequence (DNA): TGTGCCGGCAGGGACGGACAGGTGCCTATGAACACTGAAGCTTTCTTT.

This chain joins TRBV7-8 and TRBJ2-7; 13 nucleotides align to TRBD2. Per germline, CDR1 SGHVS and CDR2 FQNEAQ. The CDR3 totals 15 residues. V shed 5 bases and J 2 bases; nucleotides not matched to a gene: 3. The CDR3 nucleotides read TGTGCCAGCAGCCTACTAGCGGGAGGGCCCTACGAGCAGTACTTC. Protein product: CASSLLAGGPYEQYF.

The V call is TRBV30, the J call TRBJ2-2; D is unclear. The length of the CDR3 is 15 residues. The germline CDR1 and CDR2 sequences are GTSNPN and SVGIG (reference sequence). V lost 0 bases and J 3 bases, leaving 11 bases between the germline ends. The CDR3 DNA reads TGTGCCTGGAGTGTGAGTAAGGGTTACACCGGGGAGCTGTTTTTT. This codes for CAWSVSKGYTGELFF.